A selection of T cell receptor beta chains follows, all from one sample in a study of shared clonotypes between healthy human individuals. Assay used: immunoSEQ multiplex PCR; TCRdb lists only in-frame clones, some missing. The sample has some 660,000 clones, around 73% seen once. Sequencing was performed on memory CD4+ T cells sorted from blood. The receptors stem from a woman in her thirties in good health. Both conserved end residues are part of each CDR3. Fields, in order: J gene, V gene, D gene, clone size, CDR3 protein, CDR3 DNA. A D gene is named only where the DNA matches it firmly. Not all rows give a size; the values are once, few, many and, for expanded clones, a class.

TRBJ2-7	TRBV11-2	.	once	CASSRESSSSYEQYF	TGTGCCAGCAGCAGGGAGTCCTCTTCCTCCTACGAGCAGTACTTC
TRBJ1-1	TRBV6-5	.	.	CASSYLGGGRNTEAFF	TGTGCCAGCAGTTACCTCGGGGGGGGGAGGAACACTGAAGCTTTCTTT
TRBJ2-5	TRBV5-1	TRBD1	.	CASSPKLLTGTDLRETQYF	TGCGCCAGCAGCCCGAAGCTTCTCACAGGGACAGACCTCCGTGAGACCCAGTACTTC
TRBJ1-5	TRBV6-1	TRBD1	few	CASSEAWGTGGNQPQHF	TGTGCCAGCAGTGAAGCGTGGGGGACAGGGGGCAATCAGCCCCAGCATTTT
TRBJ2-1	TRBV18	.	.	CASSLNLRANEQFF	TGTGCCAGCTCACTAAATCTCAGGGCCAATGAGCAGTTCTTC
TRBJ2-1	TRBV5-1	TRBD2	.	CASSDSPLAGNEQFF	TGCGCCAGCAGCGATAGCCCTCTAGCGGGGAATGAGCAGTTCTTC
TRBJ2-5	TRBV5-1	.	.	CASSMTEYQETQYF	TGCGCCAGCAGCATGACAGAATACCAAGAGACCCAGTACTTC
TRBJ2-7	TRBV28	TRBD2	.	CASSWTSGSRSYEQYF	TGTGCCAGCAGTTGGACTAGCGGGAGTCGCTCCTACGAGCAGTACTTC
TRBJ1-5	TRBV19	TRBD1	.	CASKTGQVGWKQPQHF	TGTGCCAGTAAGACAGGACAGGTAGGTTGGAAGCAGCCCCAGCATTTT
TRBJ1-5	TRBV5-5	TRBD1	.	CASSSETGGQPQHF	TGTGCCAGCAGCTCCGAGACAGGGGGCCAGCCCCAGCATTTT
TRBJ1-5	TRBV28	TRBD1	few	CASSLSTGGFYGQPQHF	TGTGCCAGCAGTTTATCGACAGGGGGGTTTTACGGACAGCCCCAGCATTTT
TRBJ1-1	TRBV6-5	TRBD1	few	CASSYMGQGEAFF	TGTGCCAGCAGTTACATGGGACAGGGCGAAGCTTTCTTT
TRBJ2-5	TRBV5-1	.	.	CASSLGAGSAKTQYF	TGCGCCAGCAGCTTGGGGGCTGGTAGCGCGAAGACCCAGTACTTC
TRBJ1-4	TRBV2	.	.	CASSVGVNYGGEKLFF	TGTGCCAGCAGTGTCGGCGTAAACTACGGAGGTGAAAAACTGTTTTTT
TRBJ2-2	TRBV2	.	.	CASREDNTGELFF	TGTGCCAGCAGGGAAGATAACACCGGGGAGCTGTTTTTT
TRBJ2-7	TRBV11-2	.	.	CASSLEGEIAYEQYF	TGTGCCAGCAGCTTAGAGGGAGAAATCGCCTACGAGCAGTACTTC
TRBJ2-1	TRBV5-1	TRBD2	.	CASSLSSGSPYNEQFF	TGCGCCAGCAGCTTGTCTAGCGGGAGCCCCTACAATGAGCAGTTCTTC